This TCR beta chain was profiled in a study of shared clonotypes between healthy human individuals. Clones were sequenced by immunoSEQ multiplex PCR, and TCRdb holds only the in-frame ones, with some missing. The table includes 2,100,000 or so clones, roughly 95% detected once. Germline loops: CDR1 SGHAT, CDR2 FQNNGV. The V and J ends lost 3 bases and 4 bases, in that order; junction bases with no gene match: 5. The CDR3 sequence is 15 residues long. Sequenced input: naive CD4+ T cells sorted from blood. The subset: CD45RA+ positively selected. The clonotype originates from a man aged 18 to 29 in good health. V gene TRBV11-2 combines with J gene TRBJ1-2; 10 bases align to TRBD1. In DNA, the CDR3 is TGTGCCAGCAGCTTGACGACAGGGGGCCTCTATGGCTACACCTTC. Translation gives CASSLTTGGLYGYTF.